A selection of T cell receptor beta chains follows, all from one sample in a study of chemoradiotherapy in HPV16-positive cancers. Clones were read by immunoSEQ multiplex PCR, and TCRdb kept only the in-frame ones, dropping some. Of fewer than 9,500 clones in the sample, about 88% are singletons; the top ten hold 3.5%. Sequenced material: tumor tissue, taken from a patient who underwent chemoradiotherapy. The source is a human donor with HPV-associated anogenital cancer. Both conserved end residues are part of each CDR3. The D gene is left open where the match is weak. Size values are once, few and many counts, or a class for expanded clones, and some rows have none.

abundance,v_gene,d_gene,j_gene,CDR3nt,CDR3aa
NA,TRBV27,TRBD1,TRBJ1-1,TGTGCCAGCACTAAAGGACAGGGAATGAACACTGAAGCTTTCTTT,CASTKGQGMNTEAFF
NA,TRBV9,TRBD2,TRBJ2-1,TGTGCCAGCAGCGCAAGACCGGGACTAGCGGGGGGGGTCGACAATGAGCAGTTCTTC,CASSARPGLAGGVDNEQFF
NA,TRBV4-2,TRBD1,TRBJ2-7,TGTGCCAGCAGCCAGGACCCCGGGACAGGGAGGTACGAGCAGTACTTC,CASSQDPGTGRYEQYF
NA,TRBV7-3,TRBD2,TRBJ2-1,TGTGCCAGCAGCTTAGGGGGGGGCGGACTAGCTCAAAATGAGCAGTTCTTC,CASSLGGGGLAQNEQFF
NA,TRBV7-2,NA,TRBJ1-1,TGTGCCAGCAGCCGGGGGGGTTTCGGCACTGAAGCTTTCTTT,CASSRGGFGTEAFF
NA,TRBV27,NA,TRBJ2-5,TGTGCCAGCAGTTTATGGGGGGGGGCCCAAGAGACCCAGTACTTC,CASSLWGGAQETQYF
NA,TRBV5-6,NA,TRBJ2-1,TGTGCCAGCAGCTTGGGACAGCACTACAATGAGCAGTTCTTC,CASSLGQHYNEQFF
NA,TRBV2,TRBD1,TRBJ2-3,TGTGCCAGCGTCTTGACAGGGGGAGGTCCAGATACGCAGTATTTT,CASVLTGGGPDTQYF
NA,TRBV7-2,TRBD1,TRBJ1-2,TGTGCCAGCAGCTTCGACAGGGACTATGGCTACACCTTC,CASSFDRDYGYTF
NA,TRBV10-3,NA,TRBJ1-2,TGTGCCATCAGCAAGGGAAGGGAGGGCTACACCTTC,CAISKGREGYTF
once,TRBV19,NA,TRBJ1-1,TGTGCCAGTAGTATCAGGGGCAGCACTGAAGCTTTCTTT,CASSIRGSTEAFF
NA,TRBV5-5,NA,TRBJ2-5,TGTGCCAGCAGCTTCACAACAGGGTATGAGGAGACCCAGTACTTC,CASSFTTGYEETQYF
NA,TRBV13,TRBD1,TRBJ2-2,TGTGCCAGCAGCTCAATGGACAGGGGGCGCACCGGGGAGCTGTTTTTT,CASSSMDRGRTGELFF
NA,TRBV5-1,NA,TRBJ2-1,TGCGCCAGCAGCTTGACATATCCGGAGATCAGGGACAATGAGCAGTTCTTC,CASSLTYPEIRDNEQFF
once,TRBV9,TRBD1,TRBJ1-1,TGTGCCAGCAGCAAGCGGACAGGACTGAACACTGAAGCTTTCTTT,CASSKRTGLNTEAFF
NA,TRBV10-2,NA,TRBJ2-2,TGCGCCAGCAGTGTCGCGGGCGATAACACCGGGGAGCTGTTTTTT,CASSVAGDNTGELFF
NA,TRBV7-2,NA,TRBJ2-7,TGTGCCAGCAGCTCACCAGGGCCCTACGAGCAGTACTTC,CASSSPGPYEQYF
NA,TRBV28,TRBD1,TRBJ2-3,TGTGCCAGCAGTTTGGGGACAGGCACAGATACGCAGTATTTT,CASSLGTGTDTQYF
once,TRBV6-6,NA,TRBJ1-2,TGTGCCAGCAGTTCCGCGTCCTGGGGAGATGGCTACACCTTC,CASSSASWGDGYTF
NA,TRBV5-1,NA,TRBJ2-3,TGCGCCAGCAGCTGGGGATATAGCGGCACAGATACGCAGTATTTT,CASSWGYSGTDTQYF
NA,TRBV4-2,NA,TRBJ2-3,TGTGCCAGCAGCCAAGAATCCGTCTGGGAAGATACGCAGTATTTT,CASSQESVWEDTQYF
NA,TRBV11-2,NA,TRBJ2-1,TGTGCCAGCACCCAGGCTACTGGTTTAGATGAGCAGTTCTTC,CASTQATGLDEQFF
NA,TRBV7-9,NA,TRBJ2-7,TGTGCCAGCAGCGGTCCCGGGACAACCTCCTACGAGCAGTACTTC,CASSGPGTTSYEQYF
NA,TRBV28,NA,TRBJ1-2,TGTGCCAGCAGTTTGTTAGCCCTTATCGGGACCGATGCCAACTATGGCTACACCTTC,CASSLLALIGTDANYGYTF
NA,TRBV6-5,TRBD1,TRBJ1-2,TGTGCCAGCAGTTACCAACAGGGGAGGGTTGGCTACACCTTC,CASSYQQGRVGYTF
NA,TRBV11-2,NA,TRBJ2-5,TGTGCCAGCAGCTTAGTTAGAGAGACCCAGTACTTC,CASSLVRETQYF
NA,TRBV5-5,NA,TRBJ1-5,TGTGCCAGCAGCCCCCGGGACGCAACATATAGCAATCAGCCCCAGCATTTT,CASSPRDATYSNQPQHF
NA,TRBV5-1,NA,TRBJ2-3,TGCGCCAGCAGCCCTCGCATAAGAGGGAGCACAGATACGCAGTATTTT,CASSPRIRGSTDTQYF
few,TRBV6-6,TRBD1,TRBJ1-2,TGTGCCAGCAGTTACTCTCCAGGGGGCGATTATGGCTACACCTTC,CASSYSPGGDYGYTF
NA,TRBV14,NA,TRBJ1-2,TGTGCCAGCAGCCCACAGGGTCCCTATGGCTACACCTTC,CASSPQGPYGYTF
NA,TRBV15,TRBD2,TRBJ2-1,TGTGCCACCAGCAGAGATGCTAGCGGGGGGGTTGAGCAGTTCTTC,CATSRDASGGVEQFF